Presented here are 29 T cell receptor beta chains from one specimen sequenced in a study of cytomegalovirus exposure and HLA in healthy donors. Method: immunoSEQ multiplex PCR; TCRdb's copy keeps in-frame clones and lacks some. The data contain about 63,000 clones, 89% of them singletons. The sequencing sample was made of PBMCs. The source of these receptors is a woman between 18 and 30 years old in good health and CMV-seronegative.

The genes are TRBV7-6 and TRBJ1-3, with a weak D call TRBD1 (6 bases). CDR1 is SGHVS, CDR2 FNYEAQ, per germline. V dropped 5 bases and J dropped 0 bases, with 11 bases sitting between them. The CDR3 spans 15 residues. CDR3 in amino acids: CASSPTGFSGNTIYF. DNA of the CDR3: TGTGCCAGCAGCCCAACAGGGTTCTCTGGAAACACCATATATTTT.

The chain has TRBV5-4 and TRBJ2-3; 11 nucleotides match TRBD2. Unmatched junction bases numbered 6, after V lost 0 bases and J lost 3 bases. The germline V gene encodes CDR1 SGHNT and CDR2 YYREEE (reference sequence). The CDR3 totals 17 residues. CDR3 DNA: TGTGCCAGCAGCTTGGGCGGGACTAGCGGAGCTACAGATACGCAGTATTTT. This sequence encodes CASSLGGTSGATDTQYF.

The chain employs TRBV5-1 and TRBJ2-5; D is undetermined. V dropped 3 bases and J dropped 2 bases, with 2 bases sitting between them. Germline CDR1 and CDR2: SGHRS and YFSETQ. The CDR3 runs 11 residues. The CDR3 protein is CASSSQETQYF. Here the CDR3 DNA reads TGCGCCAGCAGCTCACAAGAGACCCAGTACTTC.

The chain links TRBV7-9 to TRBJ2-1; 9 bases agree with TRBD2. The CDR3 covers 14 residues. Germline CDR1 SEHNR, CDR2 FQNEAQ (reference sequence). V lost 1 base to trimming and J lost 13 bases; unmatched junction nucleotides: 8. CDR3 sequence: CASSLVSPSGTQFF. Written as DNA, the CDR3 is TGTGCCAGCAGCTTAGTTTCGCCTAGCGGGACTCAGTTCTTC.

This sequence joins TRBV15 and TRBJ1-2; possibly TRBD1 for D (5 bases). The CDR3 is made up of 14 amino acids. Germline CDR1 LNHNV, CDR2 YYDKDF (reference sequence). Deletions cut 11 bases from V and 0 bases from J, with 16 bases between. CDR3 in DNA: TGTGCCCCCCACGCGGGGGACCCTAACTATGGCTACACCTTC. Translation: CAPHAGDPNYGYTF.

V and J are TRBV5-4 and TRBJ2-7; 9 nucleotides align to TRBD1. V shed 2 bases, J shed 0 bases, and the junction held 9 bases outside the gene matches. Germline V lookup: CDR1 SGHNT, CDR2 YYREEE (reference sequence). The CDR3 runs 17 residues. The CDR3 nucleotides read TGTGCCAGCAGCTTTGGCGCCGGGACAGGGAGCTCCTACGAGCAGTACTTC. Translated, it gives CASSFGAGTGSSYEQYF.

The chain employs TRBV4-2 and TRBJ2-7; 9 bases line up with TRBD1. The ends lost 1 base at V and 4 bases at J; junction bases unmatched: 11. This CDR3 region has 17 residues. Germline V gene sequence: CDR1 LGHNA, CDR2 YNFKEQ. The CDR3 sequence: CASSQGQEGQGGYEQYF. For the CDR3, the DNA is TGTGCCAGCAGCCAAGGGCAGGAGGGACAGGGAGGATACGAGCAGTACTTC.

The chain employs TRBV7-9 and TRBJ2-3; D unclear. The CDR3 length is 17 residues. Deletions cut 0 bases from V and 4 bases from J, with 17 bases between. Germline CDR1 SEHNR, CDR2 FQNEAQ (reference sequence). The CDR3 coding sequence is TGTGCCAGCAGCTTAGCTCCTTACTCCCTAAGTGCAGATACGCAGTATTTT. This encodes CASSLAPYSLSADTQYF. Together with reference TRBV7-9 and TRBJ2-3, the CDR3 gives the full variable domain: DTGVSQNPRHKITKRGQNVTFRCDPISEHNRLYWYRQTLGQGPEFLTYFQNEAQLEKSRLLSDRFSAERPKGSFSTLEIQRTEQGDSAMYLCASSLAPYSLSADTQYFGPGTRLTVL.

The chain is built from TRBV5-6 and TRBJ2-7, with a tentative D call TRBD2 (6 bases). The V gene lost 4 bases and the J gene lost 3 bases, with 11 bases spanning the gap. This CDR3 spans 13 amino acids. Germline V gene lookup returns CDR1 SGHDT and CDR2 YYEEEE. The CDR3 is CASSPGDIYEQYF. CDR3 DNA: TGTGCCAGCAGCCCGGGAGATATCTACGAGCAGTACTTC.

The J gene is TRBJ2-7, the V gene TRBV5-1; D ambiguous. V was pared by 0 bases and J by 2 bases, with 9 bases between. The CDR3 has 14 amino acids. Germline assignment: CDR1 SGHRS and CDR2 YFSETQ. DNA of the CDR3: TGCGCCAGCAGCTTGGAGCTCACAGCCTACGAGCAGTACTTC. This gives the protein CASSLELTAYEQYF.

The chain uses TRBV4-1 and TRBJ1-5; maybe TRBD1 (6 bases). From germline, CDR1 is MGHRA and CDR2 YSYEKL. V lost 3 bases, J lost 6 bases, and 6 bases lay in between. This CDR3 spans 12 amino acids. The CDR3, as DNA: TGCGCCAGCAGCCAGGGGGCTCAGCCCCAGCATTTT. This codes for CASSQGAQPQHF.

This chain uses TRBV7-8 with TRBJ2-5; D ambiguous. The germline V and J ends were trimmed by 1 base and 2 bases, with 8 bases remaining between them. This CDR3 is 14 amino acids long. Per germline, CDR1 SGHVS and CDR2 FQNEAQ. In DNA form, the CDR3 reads TGTGCCAGCAGCTTAGTGGCAGAACAAGAGACCCAGTACTTC. This sequence encodes CASSLVAEQETQYF. Based on the CDR3 plus reference TRBV7-8 and TRBJ2-5, the full variable domain is GAGVSQSPRYKVAKRGQDVALRCDPISGHVSLFWYQQALGQGPEFLTYFQNEAQLDKSGLPSDRFFAERPEGSVSTLKIQRTQQEDSAVYLCASSLVAEQETQYFGPGTRLLVL.

This chain links TRBV5-1 with TRBJ2-2; D might be TRBD1 (6 bases). Germline V CDR1 and CDR2: SGHRS, YFSETQ. V was shortened by 1 base and J by 2 bases, with 9 bases between the two germline ends. This CDR3 is 15 amino acids long. The CDR3 DNA sequence: TGCGCCAGCAGCTTGCGACAGGTTAACACCGGGGAGCTGTTTTTT. It translates to CASSLRQVNTGELFF. The entire variable domain, with the rest obtained from reference TRBV5-1 and TRBJ2-2, is as follows: KAGVTQTPRYLIKTRGQQVTLSCSPISGHRSVSWYQQTPGQGLQFLFEYFSETQRNKGNFPGRFSGRQFSNSRSEMNVSTLELGDSALYLCASSLRQVNTGELFFGEGSRLTVL.

V usage is TRBV10-3 and J usage is TRBJ2-2; TRBD2 aligns across 8 bases. The germline gives CDR1 ENHRY, CDR2 SYGVKD. This CDR3 comprises 16 residues. The J segment lost 3 bases and the V segment lost 0 bases, leaving 3 bases of the junction unmatched. The CDR3 region has the DNA TGTGCCATCAGTGAGTCCCCAGCGGGAGACACCGGGGAGCTGTTTTTT. This translates into CAISESPAGDTGELFF.

The V call is TRBV10-3, the J call TRBJ1-4, with a tentative D call TRBD1 (6 bases). Trimming left V 7 bases short and J 4 bases short, with 10 bases between. From germline, CDR1 is ENHRY and CDR2 SYGVKD. This CDR3 spans 13 amino acids. The CDR3: CAIKDSVNEKLFF. CDR3 nucleotide sequence: TGTGCCATCAAGGACAGTGTTAATGAAAAACTGTTTTTT.

V gene TRBV5-5 combines with J gene TRBJ1-4, with TRBD1 as a possible D gene (5 bases). Germline-derived CDR1 and CDR2 are SGHKS and YYEKEE (reference sequence). V lost 0 bases and J 7 bases, leaving 13 bases between the germline ends. CDR3 size: 15 residues. CDR3 region: CASSLEGLGGEKLFF. CDR3 DNA: TGTGCCAGCAGCTTGGAGGGGCTGGGGGGTGAAAAACTGTTTTTT.

The gene calls are TRBV5-1 and TRBJ1-2; 9 nucleotides match TRBD1. This CDR3 region has 14 residues. Per the germline V gene, CDR1 is SGHRS and CDR2 is YFSETQ. Trimming cost V 7 bases and J 8 bases; bases outside gene matches: 12. The CDR3 sequence: CASRPGQGTQGYTF. CDR3 coding DNA: TGCGCCAGCCGCCCGGGACAGGGTACACAGGGCTACACCTTC.

The DNA of the CDR3 is TGTGCCAGCAGGGCGCGGGGGACAGGGGGCTATGGCTACACCTTC. Translated: CASRARGTGGYGYTF. The genes are TRBV28 and TRBJ1-2; 11 bases line up with TRBD1. CDR3 length equals 15 residues. Germline assignment: CDR1 MDHEN and CDR2 SYDVKM. V shed 6 bases, J shed 4 bases, and the junction held 7 bases outside the gene matches.

The chain is built from TRBV28 and TRBJ2-7; 13 positions agree with TRBD2. This CDR3 spans 15 amino acids. After removal of 8 bases from V and 2 bases from J, the junction contained 6 bases not matched to a gene. Germline V CDR1 and CDR2: MDHEN, SYDVKM. For the CDR3, the DNA is TGTGCCAGCGGCACCGGGACTAGCGGGACCTACGAGCAGTACTTC. Translation: CASGTGTSGTYEQYF.

In DNA form, the CDR3 reads TGTGCCAGCAGTGAATTATTAACAGGGTGGGAAAACATTCAGTACTTC. Translated, it gives CASSELLTGWENIQYF. V gene TRBV6-1 combines with J gene TRBJ2-4; D perhaps matches TRBD1 (6 bases). CDR3 length equals 16 residues. From germline, CDR1 is MNHNS and CDR2 SASEGT. Trimming cost V 2 bases and J 5 bases, with 16 bases left between them.

This chain connects TRBV11-2 to TRBJ2-7; the D gene is possibly TRBD1 (6 bases). The length of the CDR3 is 18 residues. The germline V and J ends were trimmed by 2 bases and 2 bases, with 22 bases remaining between them. Germline V lookup: CDR1 SGHAT, CDR2 FQNNGV. In DNA form, the CDR3 reads TGTGCCAGCAGCTTAACCTCGTGGTCGGCTGGGACACCCTACGAGCAGTACTTC. It codes for CASSLTSWSAGTPYEQYF.

The rearrangement joins TRBV2 to TRBJ2-2, with TRBD2 matching 9 bases. Germline lookup yields CDR1 SNHLY and CDR2 FYNNEI. The CDR3 length is 15 residues. The junction had 6 bases not matched to a gene; V was cut back by 2 bases and J by 8 bases. The CDR3 DNA sequence: TGTGCCAGCAGTGAACTTCTAGCGGGAAGGGGGGAGCTGTTTTTT. This codes for CASSELLAGRGELFF. The full variable domain, in which reference TRBV2 and TRBJ2-2 provide the parts outside the CDR3, is EPEVTQTPSHQVTQMGQEVILRCVPISNHLYFYWYRQILGQKVEFLVSFYNNEISEKSEIFDDQFSVERPDGSNFTLKIRSTKLEDSAMYFCASSELLAGRGELFFGEGSRLTVL.

V and J are TRBV4-2 and TRBJ2-1; a weak D match, TRBD2 (5 bases). Germline values: CDR1 LGHNA, CDR2 YNFKEQ. V was trimmed by 4 bases and J by 10 bases, leaving 17 bases between them. CDR3 size: 14 residues. The chain's CDR3 is CASSPPQRIEEQFF. The DNA of the CDR3 is TGTGCCAGCAGCCCGCCGCAGCGGATAGAAGAGCAGTTCTTC.

This chain joins TRBV7-2 and TRBJ2-7; 10 nucleotides agree with TRBD2. V lost 6 bases, J lost 2 bases, and 4 bases stayed unmatched. The length of the CDR3 is 14 residues. Germline CDR1 and CDR2: SGHTA and FQGNSA. CDR3 in DNA: TGTGCCAGCAGGCTTGGACTAGCGGCCTACGAGCAGTACTTC. Amino acid sequence: CASRLGLAAYEQYF.

The rearrangement joins TRBV7-9 to TRBJ1-1, with D tentatively TRBD1 (5 bases). The germline V gene encodes CDR1 SEHNR and CDR2 FQNEAQ (reference sequence). The V gene lost 3 bases and the J gene lost 0 bases, with 11 bases spanning the gap. The CDR3 length is 15 residues. The CDR3 is CASSFRQNMNTEAFF. The CDR3 bases are TGTGCCAGCAGCTTCCGACAGAACATGAACACTGAAGCTTTCTTT.

The CDR3 DNA reads TGTGCCAGCAGGGGGAGAGGGGAAAAACTGTTTTTT. It is translated as CASRGRGEKLFF. V and J are TRBV27 and TRBJ1-4; D is undetermined. This CDR3 has 12 amino acids. Germline lookup yields CDR1 MNHEY and CDR2 SMNVEV (reference sequence). V gave up 6 bases and J gave up 8 bases, with 10 bases separating them.

The V and J genes are TRBV30 and TRBJ2-1; 9 bases agree with TRBD2. Trimming took 5 bases from V and 12 from J; bases not matched to a gene: 17. The CDR3 has 15 residues. Germline CDR1 GTSNPN, CDR2 SVGIG (reference sequence). The CDR3, as DNA: TGTGCCTGGGGTGGCGGGAGGGGGTCCAAAAACCTGCAGTTCTTC. Protein sequence: CAWGGGRGSKNLQFF.

This clone occurred once. The chain combines TRBV28 with TRBJ2-1, with D unclear. V was shortened by 6 bases and J by 6 bases, with 12 bases between the two germline ends. Per germline, CDR1 MDHEN and CDR2 SYDVKM. CDR3 size: 13 residues. The CDR3 is CASSQVSLNEQFF. Written as DNA, the CDR3 is TGTGCCAGCAGCCAGGTTTCACTCAATGAGCAGTTCTTC.

The chain has TRBV28 and TRBJ2-5, with D tentatively TRBD1 (6 bases). The CDR3 has 13 amino acids. Trimming removed 5 bases from V and 1 base from J, with 8 bases in between. CDR1 and CDR2 (germline): MDHEN, SYDVKM. CDR3 nucleotide sequence: TGTGCCAGCAGTAGGACAGCCCAAGAGACCCAGTACTTC. Residues: CASSRTAQETQYF.